This record concerns one T cell receptor beta chain sequence. The data derive from a study of cytomegalovirus exposure and HLA in healthy donors. Germline CDR1 reads LNHNV; CDR2 reads YYDKDF (reference sequence). The CDR3 consists of 14 residues. V shed 8 bases and J 5 bases; nucleotides not matched to a gene: 9. Using immunoSEQ multiplex PCR, the repertoire was profiled, and TCRdb retains in-frame clones only, with some absent. The sample holds some 160,000 clones; approximately 91% are singletons and the top ten take about 0.75%. The TCR comes from a man younger than 35 in good health and CMV-seronegative. Sequenced input: PBMCs. V is TRBV15 and J is TRBJ2-5; 9 bases are a match to TRBD2. The CDR3: CATAPSGMSETQYF. In DNA, the CDR3 is TGTGCCACCGCCCCTAGCGGGATGAGCGAGACCCAGTACTTC.